The rows below give T cell receptor beta chains drawn from one sample of a study of cytomegalovirus exposure and HLA in healthy donors. TCRdb keeps only in-frame clones here, not all; method: immunoSEQ multiplex PCR. The table shows 55,000 to 85,000 clones, with 72% occurring only once. Source material: PBMCs. These receptors all come from a woman aged 40 to 50 in good health and CMV-seropositive. Each CDR3 is given with its conserved first and last residue. D genes are given only for firm matches. Clone size, where shown, is once, few, many, or a class for clones that have expanded.

j_call: TRBJ2-3
clone_size: .
v_call: TRBV29-1
d_call: .
cdr3_nt: TGCAGCGGGGAGAGCACAGATACGCAGTATTTT
cdr3_aa: CSGESTDTQYF

j_call: TRBJ1-5
clone_size: .
v_call: TRBV5-8
d_call: TRBD1
cdr3_nt: TGTGCCAGCAGCTTGGGGACAGGAAACAGAAATCAGCCCCAGCATTTT
cdr3_aa: CASSLGTGNRNQPQHF

j_call: TRBJ2-7
clone_size: once
v_call: TRBV5-4
d_call: .
cdr3_nt: TGTGCCAGCAGCTTGGACAGGCGCTCCTACGAGCAGTACTTC
cdr3_aa: CASSLDRRSYEQYF

j_call: TRBJ2-5
clone_size: once
v_call: TRBV18
d_call: .
cdr3_nt: TGTGCCAGCTCACCCCGAGGAGAGACCCAGTACTTC
cdr3_aa: CASSPRGETQYF

j_call: TRBJ2-5
clone_size: .
v_call: TRBV19
d_call: .
cdr3_nt: TGTGCCAGTAGTCCACTCCAGGGTGGGGAGACCCAGTACTTC
cdr3_aa: CASSPLQGGETQYF

j_call: TRBJ2-1
clone_size: .
v_call: TRBV13
d_call: .
cdr3_nt: TGTGCCAGCAGCTCCTTAGGGGGGGCAAATGAGCAGTTCTTC
cdr3_aa: CASSSLGGANEQFF

j_call: TRBJ2-6
clone_size: .
v_call: TRBV7-3
d_call: .
cdr3_nt: TGTGCCAGCAGCTTATCTTTTTGGGGCGGGACTGACTACTCTGGGGCCAACGTCCTGACTTTC
cdr3_aa: CASSLSFWGGTDYSGANVLTF

j_call: TRBJ1-6
clone_size: .
v_call: TRBV7-6
d_call: .
cdr3_nt: TGTGCCAGCAGCTTAGTCTCCCATAATTCACCCCTCCACTTT
cdr3_aa: CASSLVSHNSPLHF

j_call: TRBJ1-2
clone_size: .
v_call: TRBV10-1
d_call: .
cdr3_nt: TGCGCCAGCAGTGAAGAGGGGGACTATGGCTACACCTTC
cdr3_aa: CASSEEGDYGYTF

j_call: TRBJ1-2
clone_size: .
v_call: TRBV2
d_call: TRBD1
cdr3_nt: TGTGCCAGCAGTTTCGGGACAGGGGACTATGGCTACACCTTC
cdr3_aa: CASSFGTGDYGYTF

j_call: TRBJ2-3
clone_size: few
v_call: TRBV5-1
d_call: TRBD1
cdr3_nt: TGCGCCAGCAGCTCTCCGGGACAGTCCACAGATACGCAGTATTTT
cdr3_aa: CASSSPGQSTDTQYF

j_call: TRBJ1-3
clone_size: .
v_call: TRBV7-8
d_call: .
cdr3_nt: TGTGCCAGCAGCGGGGGCGGCTCTGGAAACACCATATATTTT
cdr3_aa: CASSGGGSGNTIYF

j_call: TRBJ1-4
clone_size: .
v_call: TRBV19
d_call: .
cdr3_nt: TGTGCCAGTAGTATTTCCCTCACGGGGGAAAAACTGTTTTTT
cdr3_aa: CASSISLTGEKLFF

j_call: TRBJ2-7
clone_size: .
v_call: TRBV25-1
d_call: TRBD2
cdr3_nt: TGTGCCAGCAGCACTAGGGGGACTAGCAGCGAGCAGTACTTC
cdr3_aa: CASSTRGTSSEQYF

j_call: TRBJ1-6
clone_size: .
v_call: TRBV7-3
d_call: .
cdr3_nt: TGTGCCAGCAGCCTAAGGCAGAATTCACCCCTCCACTTT
cdr3_aa: CASSLRQNSPLHF

j_call: TRBJ1-1
clone_size: .
v_call: TRBV5-1
d_call: .
cdr3_nt: TGCGCCAGCAGGCAAGACTTGAACACTGAAGCTTTCTTT
cdr3_aa: CASRQDLNTEAFF

j_call: TRBJ2-3
clone_size: .
v_call: TRBV5-4
d_call: TRBD2
cdr3_nt: TGTGCCAGCAGCTTGGAGACTCGGGGGGCAGATACGCAGTATTTT
cdr3_aa: CASSLETRGADTQYF

j_call: TRBJ2-2
clone_size: .
v_call: TRBV1
d_call: .
cdr3_nt: TGCACCAGGTTACCGAGCGGGGGGGCGGAACTGAGGGAGCTGTTTTTT
cdr3_aa: CTRLPSGGAELRELFF

j_call: TRBJ2-7
clone_size: .
v_call: TRBV5-1
d_call: .
cdr3_nt: TGCGCCAGCAGCTTGGGGACAGTCCTCTCCTACGAGCAGTACTTC
cdr3_aa: CASSLGTVLSYEQYF

j_call: TRBJ2-2
clone_size: .
v_call: TRBV2
d_call: TRBD1
cdr3_nt: TGTGCCAGCAACAGGGGCGTAGGAACCGGGGAGCTGTTTTTT
cdr3_aa: CASNRGVGTGELFF

j_call: TRBJ1-1
clone_size: once
v_call: TRBV7-9
d_call: .
cdr3_nt: TGTGCCAGCAGGGCTGGGGGGGAAGCTTTCTTT
cdr3_aa: CASRAGGEAFF

j_call: TRBJ2-5
clone_size: few
v_call: TRBV14
d_call: .
cdr3_nt: TGTGCCAGCAGCCAAGATATCAGACAGCAAGAGACCCAGTACTTC
cdr3_aa: CASSQDIRQQETQYF

j_call: TRBJ1-4
clone_size: .
v_call: TRBV2
d_call: TRBD1
cdr3_nt: TGTGCCAGCAGTCTACAGGGGGCAGGGGAAAAACTGTTTTTT
cdr3_aa: CASSLQGAGEKLFF

j_call: TRBJ1-2
clone_size: .
v_call: TRBV6-5
d_call: TRBD1
cdr3_nt: TGTGCCAGCAGTACGGCAGGGGGCCACTATGGCTACACCTTC
cdr3_aa: CASSTAGGHYGYTF

j_call: TRBJ1-6
clone_size: .
v_call: TRBV6-6
d_call: TRBD1
cdr3_nt: TGTGCCAGCAGTAGACAGGGCAAGAATTCACCCCTCCACTTT
cdr3_aa: CASSRQGKNSPLHF

j_call: TRBJ1-2
clone_size: .
v_call: TRBV5-1
d_call: .
cdr3_nt: TGCGCCAGCAGCTTGGAAGGGGCCGTTAACTATGGCTACACCTTC
cdr3_aa: CASSLEGAVNYGYTF

j_call: TRBJ2-1
clone_size: few
v_call: TRBV19
d_call: .
cdr3_nt: TGTGCCAGTAGTAACCCCGTTCCACAGTCCCCTGACAATGAGCAGTTCTTC
cdr3_aa: CASSNPVPQSPDNEQFF

j_call: TRBJ2-2
clone_size: .
v_call: TRBV7-8
d_call: .
cdr3_nt: TGTGCCAGCAGCTTATCTCCCGGCGGGACCTATAGGGAGCTGTTTTTT
cdr3_aa: CASSLSPGGTYRELFF

j_call: TRBJ2-3
clone_size: .
v_call: TRBV5-1
d_call: TRBD1
cdr3_nt: TGCGCCAGCAGCTCACAGGGGGCTAACACAGATACGCAGTATTTT
cdr3_aa: CASSSQGANTDTQYF

j_call: TRBJ1-2
clone_size: .
v_call: TRBV6-5
d_call: .
cdr3_nt: TGTGCCAGCAGTTACTCGATTCAGGGCTTAGGCTACACCTTC
cdr3_aa: CASSYSIQGLGYTF

j_call: TRBJ2-2
clone_size: .
v_call: TRBV4-1
d_call: .
cdr3_nt: TGCGCCAGCAGCCAAGTTCAGGGGAACACCGGGGAGCTGTTTTTT
cdr3_aa: CASSQVQGNTGELFF

j_call: TRBJ2-5
clone_size: .
v_call: TRBV2
d_call: TRBD2
cdr3_nt: TGTGCCAGCAGTCACCCCGGGACTAGCGGGGTACGGGAGACCCAGTACTTC
cdr3_aa: CASSHPGTSGVRETQYF

j_call: TRBJ2-5
clone_size: few
v_call: TRBV6-1
d_call: TRBD2
cdr3_nt: TGTGCCAGCAGTGAATTCCCTAGCGGGGGGGCTAAGCGGGAGACCCAGTACTTC
cdr3_aa: CASSEFPSGGAKRETQYF

j_call: TRBJ1-5
clone_size: once
v_call: TRBV5-6
d_call: .
cdr3_nt: TGTGCCAGCAGCTTGGGGGCGTTGTTAACTAGCAATCAGCCCCAGCATTTT
cdr3_aa: CASSLGALLTSNQPQHF

j_call: TRBJ1-6
clone_size: .
v_call: TRBV7-8
d_call: .
cdr3_nt: TGTGCCAGCAGCTTTTTGGCGGGGAACGATAATTCACCCCTCCACTTT
cdr3_aa: CASSFLAGNDNSPLHF

j_call: TRBJ2-5
clone_size: .
v_call: TRBV7-3
d_call: TRBD2
cdr3_nt: TGTGCCAGCAGCAATCTAGCGGAGGGGATACAAGAGACCCAGTACTTC
cdr3_aa: CASSNLAEGIQETQYF

j_call: TRBJ2-2
clone_size: .
v_call: TRBV5-1
d_call: .
cdr3_nt: TGCGCCAGCAGCGCGCTTTTCACCGGGGAGCTGTTTTTT
cdr3_aa: CASSALFTGELFF

j_call: TRBJ2-7
clone_size: .
v_call: TRBV27
d_call: .
cdr3_nt: TGTGCCAGCAGTTTGTTCCAGGGGGGAAGCGAGCAGTACTTC
cdr3_aa: CASSLFQGGSEQYF

j_call: TRBJ2-2
clone_size: .
v_call: TRBV6-6
d_call: .
cdr3_nt: TGTGCCAGCAGGCTAGGACAGCAGGCCGGGGAGTTGTTTTTT
cdr3_aa: CASRLGQQAGELFF

j_call: TRBJ1-1
clone_size: .
v_call: TRBV4-2
d_call: .
cdr3_nt: TGTGCCAGCAGCCTCAAGAAGGGAGGGATCGGAACTGAAGCTTTCTTT
cdr3_aa: CASSLKKGGIGTEAFF

j_call: TRBJ1-1
clone_size: .
v_call: TRBV2
d_call: .
cdr3_nt: TGTGCCAGCAGAAACAGGGAGAGCACTGAAGCTTTCTTT
cdr3_aa: CASRNRESTEAFF

j_call: TRBJ2-7
clone_size: once
v_call: TRBV5-5
d_call: .
cdr3_nt: TGTGCCAGCAGTTCCCAGAGGGCTAGCTACGAGCAGTACTTC
cdr3_aa: CASSSQRASYEQYF

j_call: TRBJ2-1
clone_size: .
v_call: TRBV7-2
d_call: .
cdr3_nt: TGTGCCAGCAGCCCTCTGTGGTGGGGGGACAATGAGCAGTTCTTC
cdr3_aa: CASSPLWWGDNEQFF

j_call: TRBJ2-5
clone_size: .
v_call: TRBV28
d_call: TRBD2
cdr3_nt: TGTGCCAGCAGCCCTCATAGCGGGGGGCAAGAGACCCAGTACTTC
cdr3_aa: CASSPHSGGQETQYF

j_call: TRBJ2-1
clone_size: .
v_call: TRBV5-1
d_call: .
cdr3_nt: TGCGCCAGCAGCTTGGCAATGGGGGCTGTAAATGAGCAGTTCTTC
cdr3_aa: CASSLAMGAVNEQFF

j_call: TRBJ2-3
clone_size: .
v_call: TRBV10-1
d_call: .
cdr3_nt: TGCGCCAGCAGTTCCTCCACAGGGGGGGTAGGAGATACGCAGTATTTT
cdr3_aa: CASSSSTGGVGDTQYF

j_call: TRBJ2-7
clone_size: .
v_call: TRBV6-5
d_call: TRBD2
cdr3_nt: TGTGCCAGCAGTTACACCCTAGCGGGGGGACGTTACGAGCAGTACTTC
cdr3_aa: CASSYTLAGGRYEQYF

j_call: TRBJ1-2
clone_size: .
v_call: TRBV5-1
d_call: TRBD1
cdr3_nt: TGCGCCAGCAGCCTCCTATCGACAGGGGGCAACGGTGGCTACACCTTC
cdr3_aa: CASSLLSTGGNGGYTF

j_call: TRBJ1-5
clone_size: .
v_call: TRBV7-9
d_call: .
cdr3_nt: TGTGCCAGCAGCCCCGAAGGTTCCAGGGGCCGTCAGCCCCAGCATTTT
cdr3_aa: CASSPEGSRGRQPQHF